The sequence of this TCR beta chain was determined in a study of blood T cell repertoires in COVID-19. The method was immunoSEQ multiplex PCR; TCRdb's version includes in-frame clones alone and lacks a portion of them. Here the sample spans about 50,000 clones, around 88% being singletons. This clone has a single count. Germline V gene lookup returns CDR1 LNHDA and CDR2 SQIVND (reference sequence). V dropped 5 bases and J dropped 7; count of bases not matched to a gene: 10. The CDR3 covers 16 residues. The sequence derives from a woman aged 55-69 years with acute or convalescent COVID-19. The V and J genes are TRBV19 and TRBJ2-3, with 12 bases aligning to TRBD2. Material: peripheral blood. The CDR3 sequence is CASSSILAGGPYTQYF. CDR3 bases: TGTGCCAGTAGTTCAATACTAGCGGGAGGCCCATATACGCAGTATTTT.